This TCR beta chain was identified in a study of beta chain features in type 1 diabetes. The whole isolated RNA underwent reverse transcription, so sequencing captured expressed TCRB transcripts. Around 4 million reads per sample were averaged for naive, central memory and regulatory samples. Here immunoSEQ multiplex PCR was the method, and the copy in TCRdb shows in-frame clones only, minus some. The sample carries 600,000 to 700,000 clones, roughly 13% recorded once. In regard to this clone: Its antigen is currently unknown.

Findings and caveats of the study: Type 1 diabetes patients showed a moderate but significant shortening of TCRB CDR3s in all four CD4+ subsets.

The receptor comes from a man between 18 and 35 years old with type 1 diabetes. The source material was naive CD4+ T cells from blood.

CDR3 DNA: TGCGCCAGCAGTAAACAGGGGGACTCCTACGAGCAGTACTTC. This sequence encodes CASSKQGDSYEQYF. The chain carries TRBV4-1 and TRBJ2-7; 8 positions agree with TRBD1. Trimming removed 6 bases from V and 0 bases from J; junction bases left unmatched: 4. CDR1 and CDR2 (germline): MGHRA, YSYEKL. The CDR3 sequence is 14 residues long.